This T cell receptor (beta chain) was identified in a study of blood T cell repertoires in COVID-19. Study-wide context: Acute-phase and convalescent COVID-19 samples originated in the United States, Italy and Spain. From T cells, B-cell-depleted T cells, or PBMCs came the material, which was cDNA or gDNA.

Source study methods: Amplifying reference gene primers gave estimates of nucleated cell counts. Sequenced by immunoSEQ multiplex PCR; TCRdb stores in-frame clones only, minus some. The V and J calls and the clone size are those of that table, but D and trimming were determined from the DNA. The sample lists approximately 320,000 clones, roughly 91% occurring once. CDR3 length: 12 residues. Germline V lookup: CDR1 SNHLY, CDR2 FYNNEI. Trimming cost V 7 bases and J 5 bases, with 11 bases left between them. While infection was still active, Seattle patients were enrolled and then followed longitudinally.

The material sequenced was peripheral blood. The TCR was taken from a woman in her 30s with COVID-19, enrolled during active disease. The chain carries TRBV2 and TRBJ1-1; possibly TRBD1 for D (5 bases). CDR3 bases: TGTGCCAGCACTTTAGGGGCTACTGAAGCTTTCTTT. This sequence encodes CASTLGATEAFF.